The clone carrying this T cell receptor beta chain was observed many times. Its matching antigen is unknown. The source of the sample is a study of T cells after yellow fever vaccination. The wider study: SMART-Seq v4 Ultra Low Input handled preparation of low-cell-number fractions. Study-wide results and limits: Detected again after the booster were most primary-vaccination clones, at 95% to 98% CD4 and around 91% CD8. A secondary response was less intense yet reached its peak sooner, at day 5 versus 15.

V was clipped by 2 bases and J by 1 base; unmatched bases: 4. Per germline, CDR1 SQVTM and CDR2 ANQGSEA. This CDR3 spans 16 amino acids. UMIs and a universal primer site were added when TCR cDNA was made by 5'RACE template switching. TCRdb re-called the 5' RACE reads with MiXCR, one entry per CDR3 protein. The sample carries 200,000 to 300,000 distinct CDR3 sequences, over 6.5% recorded once. The TCR originated in a man aged 30 to 45 who received the YFV17D yellow fever vaccine. The chain joins TRBV29-1 to TRBJ2-2, with TRBD1 matching over 10 bases. Sequenced material: CD4+ T cells sorted from PBMCs, taken on the day of the yellow fever booster vaccination. As DNA, the CDR3 is TGCAGCGTTGAAACGGGACAGGGGAAGAACACCGGGGAGCTGTTTTTT. Translating it yields CSVETGQGKNTGELFF.